The 21 T cell receptor beta chains listed next were all sequenced from one sample in a study of blood T cell repertoires in COVID-19. The data were produced by immunoSEQ multiplex PCR, yet TCRdb's version contains in-frame clones alone and is incomplete. The sample carries about 150,000 clones, around 89% recorded once. Sequenced input: peripheral blood. The receptors were gathered from a man between 60 and 75 years old with active or convalescent COVID-19.

The chain uses TRBV5-1 and TRBJ2-5; D unclear. Germline V CDR1 and CDR2: SGHRS, YFSETQ. Trimming pared 0 bases from V and 5 bases from J, leaving 8 bases between. CDR3 length: 13 amino acids. The CDR3: CASSLDVEETQYF. The CDR3 DNA follows: TGCGCCAGCAGCTTGGACGTTGAGGAGACCCAGTACTTC.

The rearrangement uses TRBV5-1 and TRBJ1-1; a weak D match, TRBD1 (6 bases). This CDR3 spans 15 amino acids. V dropped 1 base and J dropped 3 bases, with 13 bases sitting between them. Germline V lookup: CDR1 SGHRS, CDR2 YFSETQ. The CDR3 is CASSLPQGSHTEAFF. The DNA for the CDR3 is TGCGCCAGCAGCTTGCCACAGGGATCCCACACTGAAGCTTTCTTT.

This sequence joins TRBV18 and TRBJ2-5; maybe TRBD1 (6 bases). The CDR3 spans 16 residues. Germline V gene sequence: CDR1 KGHSH, CDR2 LQKENI. Trimming shortened V by 2 bases and J by 2 bases, and 15 bases separated the two germline ends. The CDR3 reads CASSPRQARSQETQYF. CDR3 bases: TGTGCCAGCTCACCAAGACAGGCCAGGTCTCAAGAGACCCAGTACTTC.

This chain joins TRBV24-1 and TRBJ1-2; 7 positions match TRBD1. The CDR3 has 17 amino acids. The germline gives CDR1 KGHDR, CDR2 SFDVKD. V lost 1 base and J lost 8; bases outside the gene matches: 15. The CDR3 region is CATSDFGTVATPEGYTF. CDR3 nucleotide sequence: TGTGCCACCAGTGATTTTGGGACAGTCGCGACCCCGGAAGGCTACACCTTC.

The chain has TRBV28 and TRBJ1-2; D not resolved. Germline CDR1 and CDR2: MDHEN and SYDVKM. V was clipped by 4 bases and J by 6 bases, with 3 bases between them. CDR3 length: 10 residues. CDR3: CASSSDGYTF. The CDR3 region has the DNA TGTGCCAGCAGTTCCGATGGCTACACCTTC.

The rearrangement uses TRBV19 and TRBJ2-7; possible D gene TRBD2, 6 bases. Germline lookup yields CDR1 LNHDA and CDR2 SQIVND (reference sequence). The CDR3 is 13 amino acids. Deletions cut 2 bases from V and 5 bases from J, with 10 bases between. The CDR3 nucleotides read TGTGCCAGTAGTATAAATGGGGAGGACGAGCAGTACTTC. Translating gives CASSINGEDEQYF.

The rearrangement joins TRBV7-2 to TRBJ2-3; D uncertain. Germline V gene data show CDR1 as SGHTA and CDR2 as FQGNSA. The ends were cut back, 3 bases at V and 0 bases at J, with 10 bases in the middle. The CDR3 has 15 amino acids. CDR3 sequence (DNA): TGTGCCAGCAGCTTGCTGGCGGCTAGCACAGATACGCAGTATTTT. Its protein is CASSLLAASTDTQYF.

The chain recombines TRBV30 with TRBJ2-1; 7 nucleotides line up with TRBD2. The J segment lost 8 bases and the V segment lost 5 bases, leaving 12 bases of the junction unmatched. Germline lookup yields CDR1 GTSNPN and CDR2 SVGIG (reference sequence). The CDR3 contains 14 residues. Here the CDR3 reads CAWSRPGLQDEQFF. DNA of the CDR3: TGTGCCTGGTCTCGGCCGGGACTACAGGATGAGCAGTTCTTC.

V usage is TRBV2 and J usage is TRBJ1-6; D possibly corresponds to TRBD1 (5 bases). V dropped 6 bases and J dropped 0 bases, with 9 bases sitting between them. The CDR3 loop spans 15 amino acids. Germline CDR1 reads SNHLY; CDR2 reads FYNNEI. In DNA, the CDR3 is TGTGCCAGCAGGGACACCAGCTCCTATAATTCACCCCTCCACTTT. This encodes CASRDTSSYNSPLHF.

V usage is TRBV28 and J usage is TRBJ2-2; D is perhaps TRBD1 (5 bases). This CDR3 spans 15 amino acids. Trimming removed 2 bases from V and 7 bases from J, with 14 bases in between. From germline, CDR1 is MDHEN and CDR2 SYDVKM. CDR3 coding DNA: TGTGCCAGCAGTTTACAGGGCCGGTTTGGCGGGGAGCTGTTTTTT. Protein sequence: CASSLQGRFGGELFF.

The chain joins TRBV1 to TRBJ1-4. TRBV1 is marked as a pseudogene. The CDR3 consists of 16 residues. Here the CDR3 DNA reads TGCACCAGCAGCCAAGAGGTCCGGGGCGGGGGTGAAAAACTGTTTTTT. Its protein is CTSSQEVRGGGEKLFF.

This clone was seen once. The rearrangement joins TRBV28 to TRBJ2-3, with 9 bases aligning to TRBD1. V gave up 5 bases and J gave up 2 bases; unmatched junction bases: 8. CDR1 is MDHEN, CDR2 SYDVKM, per germline. CDR3 length: 16 amino acids. This chain's CDR3 is CASSRGYRGPTDTQYF. CDR3 DNA sequence: TGTGCCAGCAGTAGGGGATACAGGGGGCCCACAGATACGCAGTATTTT.

CDR3 bases: TGTGCCATCAGGACAGTGAACACTGAAGCTTTCTTT. Its protein is CAIRTVNTEAFF. The chain combines TRBV10-3 with TRBJ1-1; possible D gene TRBD1, 5 bases. CDR1 is ENHRY, CDR2 SYGVKD, per germline. CDR3 length: 12 amino acids. V lost 6 bases and J 0 bases, leaving 5 bases between the germline ends.

This clone was recorded once. CDR3 loop: CASSVEYGGTGELFF. DNA of the CDR3: TGTGCCAGCAGCGTAGAATATGGCGGCACCGGGGAGCTGTTTTTT. J is TRBJ2-2 and V is TRBV9; D is unclear. Germline CDR1 reads SGDLS; CDR2 reads YYNGEE. The CDR3 runs 15 residues. Trimming pared 0 bases from V and 4 bases from J, leaving 10 bases between.

About this clone itself: This specimen includes other DNA sequences encoding the same CDR3. CDR3 amino acids: CASSYDRGDYGYTF. In nucleotides, the CDR3 is TGTGCCAGCAGTTATGATAGGGGTGACTATGGCTACACCTTC. The chain uses TRBV6-2 or TRBV6-3 and TRBJ1-2, with D possibly matching TRBD1 (5 bases). CDR1 and CDR2 from the germline V gene are MNHEY and SVGEGT. Trimming removed 3 bases at V and 3 bases at J, with 11 bases between. The CDR3 is made up of 14 amino acids.

The chain uses TRBV11-2 and TRBJ2-7, with D tentatively TRBD1 (6 bases). From germline, CDR1 is SGHAT and CDR2 FQNNGV. Trimming took off 5 bases at V and 3 bases at J, with 14 bases between the two ends. The CDR3 contains 14 residues. The CDR3 reads CASSPPGQFYEQYF. CDR3 in DNA: TGTGCCAGCAGCCCACCGGGACAATTCTACGAGCAGTACTTC.

The J gene is TRBJ1-6, the V gene TRBV21-1. TRBV21-1 is annotated as a pseudogene. The CDR3 is 13 amino acids. The CDR3 loop is CASSNGVGSPLHF. DNA of the CDR3: TGTGCCAGCAGCAACGGGGTGGGTTCACCCCTCCACTTT.

This clone appeared a single time. CDR3: CASSPPGYNGAYNEQFF. CDR3 nucleotide sequence: TGTGCCAGCTCACCACCGGGATATAACGGGGCCTACAATGAGCAGTTCTTC. The genes are TRBV18 and TRBJ2-1, with D possibly TRBD2 on 5 matching bases. V lost 0 bases to trimming and J lost 2 bases, with 14 bases between them. This CDR3 contains 17 residues. Germline loops: CDR1 KGHSH, CDR2 LQKENI. Full variable domain (outside the CDR3, taken from reference TRBV18 and TRBJ2-1): NAGVMQNPRHLVRRRGQEARLRCSPMKGHSHVYWYRQLPEEGLKFMVYLQKENIIDESGMPKERFSAEFPKEGPSILRIQQVVRGDSAAYFCASSPPGYNGAYNEQFFGPGTRLTVL.

This clone was seen only a few times. V gene TRBV5-1 combines with J gene TRBJ2-3, with 9 bases fitting TRBD2. After removal of 0 bases from V and 1 base from J, the junction contained 15 bases not matched to a gene. The CDR3 sequence is 20 residues long. CDR1 is SGHRS, CDR2 YFSETQ, per germline. The DNA for the CDR3 is TGCGCCAGCAGCTTGGGGGCACAGGGAGCTAGCGGGGCAGGCACAGATACGCAGTATTTT. As protein: CASSLGAQGASGAGTDTQYF.

The chain combines TRBV2 with TRBJ2-3, with D maybe TRBD2 (5 bases). Germline V gene sequence: CDR1 SNHLY, CDR2 FYNNEI. V was pared by 1 base and J by 1 base, with 9 bases between. The CDR3 length is 15 residues. The CDR3 sequence is CASSEGLAGTDTQYF. For the CDR3, the DNA is TGTGCCAGCAGTGAAGGTCTAGCTGGCACAGATACGCAGTATTTT.

CDR3 sequence: CASSLAGTGVYGYTF. Here the CDR3 DNA reads TGTGCCAGCAGCTTAGCGGGGACAGGGGTCTATGGCTACACCTTC. V gene TRBV7-2 combines with J gene TRBJ1-2; 10 positions agree with TRBD1. Germline CDR1 is SGHTA and CDR2 is FQGNSA. This CDR3 has 15 residues. V lost 0 bases to trimming and J lost 4 bases; unmatched junction nucleotides: 2.